This is a list of T cell receptor beta chains from one sample in a study of cytomegalovirus exposure and HLA in healthy donors. Some clones are missing from TCRdb's copy, which holds only in-frame ones; the method was immunoSEQ multiplex PCR. The table includes roughly 70,000 clones, 70% to 85% detected once. Sequenced sample: PBMCs. The origin of the receptors is a human donor in good health. The CDR3 runs from the conserved cysteine through the conserved F or W. The D gene is left open where the match is weak. Clone size appears in some rows only: once, few, many, or a class for an expanded clone.

D gene,V gene,clone size,CDR3 length,J gene,CDR3 protein,CDR3 DNA
TRBD1,TRBV28,NA,14,TRBJ2-7,CASSTGTGVTEQYF,TGTGCCAGCAGCACCGGGACAGGGGTCACCGAGCAGTACTTC
NA,TRBV27,NA,12,TRBJ2-2,CASTSSTGELFF,TGTGCCAGCACCTCGAGCACCGGGGAGCTGTTTTTT
NA,TRBV7-9,NA,14,TRBJ1-2,CASSPSGGNYGYTF,TGTGCCAGCAGCCCTTCCGGGGGTAACTATGGCTACACCTTC
NA,TRBV5-4,once,12,TRBJ2-1,CASSLEAAREFF,TGTGCCAGCAGCTTGGAGGCGGCCAGGGAGTTCTTC
TRBD1,TRBV10-1,once,14,TRBJ1-1,CASKPGQGHTEAFF,TGCGCCAGCAAGCCGGGACAGGGGCACACTGAAGCTTTCTTT
NA,TRBV19,NA,16,TRBJ2-5,CASSIGSTGSQETQYF,TGTGCCAGTAGTATCGGGTCTACAGGGTCCCAAGAGACCCAGTACTTC
NA,TRBV5-4,NA,15,TRBJ2-3,CASSATGGLADTQYF,TGTGCCAGCAGCGCGACAGGGGGACTAGCAGATACGCAGTATTTT
TRBD2,TRBV18,few,14,TRBJ2-5,CASSPLLAGETQYF,TGTGCCAGCTCACCTTTGCTAGCGGGAGAGACCCAGTACTTC
TRBD1,TRBV6-6,NA,13,TRBJ1-2,CASSSQGNYGYTF,TGTGCCAGCAGTTCACAGGGGAACTATGGCTACACCTTC
NA,TRBV9,NA,14,TRBJ2-7,CASSASGNNYEQYF,TGTGCCAGCAGCGCTTCCGGGAACAACTACGAGCAGTACTTC
NA,TRBV29-1,NA,13,TRBJ1-3,CSVEGGSGNTIYF,TGCAGCGTTGAAGGCGGGTCTGGAAACACCATATATTTT
TRBD1,TRBV6-5,NA,15,TRBJ2-2,CASKRQGIDTGELFF,TGTGCCAGCAAAAGACAGGGGATAGATACCGGGGAGCTGTTTTTT
NA,TRBV5-8,NA,17,TRBJ1-2,CASSPLAGRQEFYGYTF,TGTGCCAGCAGCCCGCTAGCCGGACGTCAAGAGTTCTATGGCTACACCTTC
TRBD1,TRBV6-4,NA,16,TRBJ2-3,CASGSSSEGALDTQYF,TGTGCCAGCGGAAGTTCTTCCGAGGGGGCACTAGATACGCAGTATTTT
NA,TRBV27,NA,15,TRBJ2-1,CASSPGQISYNEQFF,TGTGCCAGCAGTCCCGGACAGATTTCCTACAATGAGCAGTTCTTC
NA,TRBV5-4,NA,17,TRBJ2-4,CASSDRTGREAKNIQYF,TGTGCCAGCAGCGACCGGACAGGGAGGGAGGCCAAAAACATTCAGTACTTC
TRBD1,TRBV5-1,once,14,TRBJ1-2,CASSPDRDVAGYTF,TGCGCCAGCAGCCCAGACAGGGATGTAGCTGGCTACACCTTC
NA,TRBV29-1,NA,14,TRBJ1-4,CSVRRGLVDEKLFF,TGCAGCGTCCGACGGGGGTTGGTGGATGAAAAACTGTTTTTT
TRBD1,TRBV6-1,NA,10,TRBJ2-7,CASSAGTAYF,TGTGCCAGCAGTGCCGGGACAGCTTACTTC
NA,TRBV25-1,NA,13,TRBJ2-7,CASSGRGRYEQYF,TGTGCCAGCAGTGGCCGGGGGAGGTACGAGCAGTACTTC
NA,TRBV4-2,NA,14,TRBJ2-5,CASSQELLEETQYF,TGTGCCAGCAGTCAAGAATTATTAGAGGAGACCCAGTACTTC
NA,TRBV11-2,NA,14,TRBJ2-1,CASSLRGSGNEQFF,TGTGCCAGCAGCTTGAGAGGGAGCGGCAATGAGCAGTTCTTC
NA,TRBV25-1,many,13,TRBJ2-1,CASSGGLNNEQFF,TGTGCCAGCAGTGGGGGACTGAACAATGAGCAGTTCTTC
NA,TRBV6-6,NA,13,TRBJ1-2,CASTPTGVGGYTF,TGTGCCAGCACCCCCACGGGAGTAGGGGGCTACACCTTC
NA,TRBV5-1,once,14,TRBJ2-2,CASRSETNTGELFF,TGCGCCAGCAGATCCGAAACTAACACCGGGGAGCTGTTTTTT
TRBD1,TRBV6-6,NA,15,TRBJ2-2,CASSYRTGDTGELFF,TGTGCCAGCAGTTACCGGACAGGGGACACCGGGGAGCTGTTTTTT
NA,TRBV7-2,once,13,TRBJ2-3,CASSPQGTDTQYF,TGTGCCAGCAGCCCTCAGGGCACAGATACGCAGTATTTT
NA,TRBV5-1,NA,13,TRBJ1-1,CASSLAADTEAFF,TGCGCCAGCAGCTTGGCTGCGGACACTGAAGCTTTCTTT
TRBD2,TRBV7-9,NA,19,TRBJ2-3,CASSSGTSGRPLSTDTQYF,TGTGCCAGTTCCTCAGGAACTAGCGGGAGGCCGTTAAGCACAGATACGCAGTATTTT
TRBD1,TRBV5-1,NA,14,TRBJ1-4,CASSKTGSDEKLFF,TGCGCCAGCAGCAAGACAGGGTCGGATGAAAAACTGTTTTTT
TRBD1,TRBV5-6,NA,18,TRBJ1-5,CASSRRGGAVTSNQPQHF,TGTGCCAGCAGCCGAAGAGGGGGCGCGGTAACGTCCAATCAGCCCCAGCATTTT
TRBD1,TRBV4-1,NA,15,TRBJ2-2,CASSHPGQVRRELFF,TGCGCCAGCAGCCATCCTGGACAGGTCAGGCGGGAGCTGTTTTTT
TRBD2,TRBV11-3,NA,15,TRBJ2-7,CASSLARGGASSRFF,TGTGCCAGCAGCTTAGCCCGGGGAGGGGCGAGCAGTAGGTTCTTC
NA,TRBV10-1,NA,13,TRBJ1-2,CASSEGRSYGYTF,TGCGCCAGCAGCGAGGGTAGGAGCTATGGCTACACCTTC
NA,TRBV30,NA,11,TRBJ1-2,CAWLNTYGYTF,TGTGCCTGGTTAAACACCTATGGCTACACCTTC
NA,TRBV6-5,NA,13,TRBJ2-7,CASSINRFYEQYF,TGTGCCAGCAGCATAAATAGATTCTACGAGCAGTACTTC
TRBD2,TRBV27,NA,15,TRBJ2-2,CASTLSGANTGELFF,TGTGCCAGCACCTTAAGCGGGGCGAACACCGGGGAGCTGTTTTTT
NA,TRBV25-1,medium-sized,14,TRBJ2-7,CASTGPGPGNEQYF,TGTGCCAGCACTGGCCCGGGCCCGGGGAACGAGCAGTACTTC
NA,TRBV5-1,NA,14,TRBJ1-4,CASSPGQSNEKLFF,TGCGCCAGCAGCCCGGGACAAAGTAATGAAAAACTGTTTTTT
TRBD2,TRBV7-6,NA,16,TRBJ2-1,CASSLSGRGSYNEQFF,TGTGCCAGCAGCCTTAGCGGGAGGGGGTCCTACAATGAGCAGTTCTTC
NA,TRBV10-3,few,12,TRBJ2-1,CAVWRGGNEQFF,TGTGCCGTCTGGCGGGGTGGCAATGAGCAGTTCTTC
TRBD1,TRBV10-1,NA,17,TRBJ2-2,CASSESLADREIGELFF,TGCGCCAGCAGTGAGAGTTTGGCGGACAGGGAGATCGGGGAGCTGTTTTTT
TRBD2,TRBV5-1,NA,16,TRBJ2-1,CASSTMTSGSYNEQFF,TGCGCCAGCAGCACGATGACTAGCGGGAGCTACAATGAGCAGTTCTTC
NA,TRBV11-2,NA,11,TRBJ1-4,CASTRGEKLFF,TGTGCCAGCACCCGGGGGGAAAAACTGTTTTTT
NA,TRBV19,NA,12,TRBJ2-1,CASSTHYNEQFF,TGTGCCAGTAGTACCCACTACAATGAGCAGTTCTTC
TRBD1,TRBV6-6,NA,14,TRBJ1-1,CATETDRLNTEAFF,TGTGCCACCGAAACGGACAGGCTAAACACTGAAGCTTTCTTT
NA,TRBV5-4,NA,14,TRBJ2-5,CASSLRGITETQYF,TGTGCCAGCAGCTTGCGGGGAATAACAGAGACCCAGTACTTC
NA,TRBV18,NA,19,TRBJ2-6,CASSPSMPQFASGANVLTF,TGTGCCAGCTCACCATCAATGCCACAGTTCGCCTCTGGGGCCAACGTCCTGACTTTC
NA,TRBV5-1,NA,13,TRBJ1-5,CASRAGFNQPQHF,TGCGCCAGCAGGGCAGGGTTCAATCAGCCCCAGCATTTT
NA,TRBV6-5,NA,15,TRBJ1-1,CASSYSGSTNTEAFF,TGTGCCAGCAGTTACTCGGGCAGCACGAACACTGAAGCTTTCTTT
NA,TRBV6-5,NA,15,TRBJ1-4,CASSSQGSTNEKLFF,TGTGCCAGCAGTTCCCAGGGATCCACTAATGAAAAACTGTTTTTT
NA,TRBV7-8,NA,16,TRBJ2-7,CASSPDPVLGGDEQYF,TGTGCCAGCAGCCCGGACCCGGTATTAGGAGGGGACGAGCAGTACTTC
NA,TRBV6-6,NA,14,TRBJ1-1,CASRPQGLNTEAFF,TGTGCCAGCAGGCCACAGGGCCTGAACACTGAAGCTTTCTTT
TRBD2,TRBV2,NA,15,TRBJ2-5,CASMIAGEARETQYF,TGTGCCAGCATGATAGCGGGAGAGGCGAGAGAGACCCAGTACTTC
NA,TRBV30,NA,12,TRBJ2-2,CANYKGTGELFF,TGTGCGAATTACAAGGGGACCGGGGAGCTGTTTTTT
NA,TRBV13,NA,13,TRBJ1-2,CASSLDRNYGYTF,TGTGCCAGCAGCTTAGATCGTAACTATGGCTACACCTTC
TRBD2,TRBV7-8,NA,14,TRBJ2-7,CASSFSLAVYEQYF,TGTGCCAGCAGCTTTAGCCTAGCGGTATACGAGCAGTACTTC